This T cell receptor beta chain was captured by sequencing in a study of blood T cell repertoires in COVID-19. The V and J ends lost 3 bases and 9 bases respectively, with 18 bases between them. Germline values: CDR1 LNHNV, CDR2 YYDKDF (reference sequence). The CDR3 is made up of 16 amino acids. Original analysis: Amplifying reference gene primers gave estimates of nucleated cell counts. Profiling relied on immunoSEQ multiplex PCR, and the TCRdb table lists in-frame clones only, not all of them. That table supplies the V and J calls and clone size; D and trimming were determined from the DNA. The sample holds about 250,000 clones, roughly 88% seen once. Enrolment of Seattle patients took place during active infection, and they were followed longitudinally.

The gene calls are TRBV15 and TRBJ1-6, with D perhaps matching TRBD1 (5 bases). Sequenced sample: peripheral blood. This TCR came from an elderly woman with COVID-19, enrolled during active disease. The chain's CDR3 is CATSRAGPSLGSPLHF. CDR3 nucleotide sequence: TGTGCCACCAGCAGGGCGGGACCTTCTCTGGGTTCACCCCTCCACTTT.